The sequence of this T cell receptor (beta chain) was determined in a study of blood T cell repertoires in COVID-19. Whole-study context: Donors in the United States, Italy and Spain gave samples during acute or convalescent COVID-19. The analysed material was cDNA or gDNA that came from T cells, B-cell-depleted T cells, or PBMCs.

This CDR3 is built from 15 residues. CDR1 and CDR2 (germline): SEHNR, FQNEAQ (reference sequence). Trimming cost V 3 bases and J 4 bases, with 13 bases left between them. Authors' analysis steps: Nucleated cell number was recorded as an estimate derived from reference gene primer amplification. Using immunoSEQ multiplex PCR, the repertoire was profiled, and TCRdb retains in-frame clones only, with some absent. Clonal size and the V and J genes are those of that table, whereas D and trimming came from the DNA. The sample contains more than 25,000 clones, 80% to 90% of which appear only once. The V and J genes are TRBV7-9 and TRBJ2-1; D might be TRBD1 (6 bases). The receptor was isolated from a woman aged 80 or over with COVID-19, enrolled during active disease. The sequenced material came from peripheral blood. The chain's CDR3 is CASSLNRVFYNEQFF. The CDR3 bases are TGTGCCAGCAGCTTGAACAGGGTCTTTTACAATGAGCAGTTCTTC.